Sequencing of this T cell receptor beta chain was carried out in a study of identical twins. TCRdb redid the calling of the 5' RACE reads with MiXCR, one entry per CDR3 protein. The repertoire includes about 210,000 distinct CDR3 sequences, around a tenth of them detected once, and about 5% sits in the top ten. The germline V gene has CDR1 SGHRS and CDR2 YFSETQ. Trimming removed 3 bases from V and 7 bases from J, with 22 bases in between. This CDR3 is 16 amino acids long. Comment on this clonotype: Its target is not known.

General observations from the study: Clonotypes of the beta chain that were abundant in cord blood carried fewer insertions (memory repertoires showed none). Analyses of zero insertions could be partly confounded by invariant MAIT and iNKT cells. Where out-of-frame alpha sequences were twin-shared, they showed excess low generation probability.

Sequencing used memory (CD45RO+) T cells sorted from blood. The chain has TRBV5-1 and TRBJ2-5; D tentatively fits TRBD1 or TRBD2 (6 bases each). The sequence came from a woman aged 18 to 35 in good health. CDR3 nucleotide sequence: TGCGCCAGCAGCTCGGGATTCTCGATGGGGGGCGGGACCCAGTACTTC. Residues: CASSSGFSMGGGTQYF.